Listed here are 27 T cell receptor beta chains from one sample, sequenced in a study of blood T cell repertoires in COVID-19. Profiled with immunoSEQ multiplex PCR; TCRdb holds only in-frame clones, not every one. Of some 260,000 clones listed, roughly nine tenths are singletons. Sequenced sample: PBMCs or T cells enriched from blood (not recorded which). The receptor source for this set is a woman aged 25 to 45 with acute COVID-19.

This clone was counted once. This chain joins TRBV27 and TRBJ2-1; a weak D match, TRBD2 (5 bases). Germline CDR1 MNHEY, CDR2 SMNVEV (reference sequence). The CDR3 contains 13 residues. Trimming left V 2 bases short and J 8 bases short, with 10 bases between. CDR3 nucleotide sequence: TGTGCCAGCAGTTTAGAGGGAATACATGAGCAGTTCTTC. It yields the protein CASSLEGIHEQFF.

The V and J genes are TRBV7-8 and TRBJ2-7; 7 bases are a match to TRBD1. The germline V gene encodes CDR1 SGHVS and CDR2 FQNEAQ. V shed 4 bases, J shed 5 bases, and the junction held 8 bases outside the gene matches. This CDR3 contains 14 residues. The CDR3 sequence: CASSSDRMPNEQYF. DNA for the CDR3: TGTGCCAGCAGCTCGGACAGGATGCCTAACGAGCAGTACTTC.

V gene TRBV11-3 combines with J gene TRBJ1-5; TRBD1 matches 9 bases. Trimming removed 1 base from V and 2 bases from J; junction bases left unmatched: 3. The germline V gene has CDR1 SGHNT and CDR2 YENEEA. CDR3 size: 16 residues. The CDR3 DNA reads TGTGCCAGCAGCTTAGTCACAGGGGGCGGCAATCAGCCCCAGCATTTT. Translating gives CASSLVTGGGNQPQHF.

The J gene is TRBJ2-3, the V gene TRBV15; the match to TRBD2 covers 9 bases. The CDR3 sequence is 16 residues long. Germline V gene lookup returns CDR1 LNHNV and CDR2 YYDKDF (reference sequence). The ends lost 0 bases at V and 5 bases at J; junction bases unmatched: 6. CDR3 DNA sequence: TGTGCCACCAGCAGAGATCGTGCGGGGGGGGTAGATACGCAGTATTTT. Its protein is CATSRDRAGGVDTQYF.

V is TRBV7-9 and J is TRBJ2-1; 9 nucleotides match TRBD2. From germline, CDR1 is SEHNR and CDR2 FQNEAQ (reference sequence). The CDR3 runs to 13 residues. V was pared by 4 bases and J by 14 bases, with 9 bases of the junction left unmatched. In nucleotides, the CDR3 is TGTGCCAGCAGCTATAAGACTAGCGGAGGGAAGTTCTTC. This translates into CASSYKTSGGKFF.

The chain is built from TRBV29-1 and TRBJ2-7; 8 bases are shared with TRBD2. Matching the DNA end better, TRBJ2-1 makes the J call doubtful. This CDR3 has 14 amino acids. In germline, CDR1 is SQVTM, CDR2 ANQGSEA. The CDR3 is CSVDGTRRINEQFF. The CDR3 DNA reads TGCAGCGTTGACGGGACTAGGAGAATAAATGAGCAGTTCTTC.

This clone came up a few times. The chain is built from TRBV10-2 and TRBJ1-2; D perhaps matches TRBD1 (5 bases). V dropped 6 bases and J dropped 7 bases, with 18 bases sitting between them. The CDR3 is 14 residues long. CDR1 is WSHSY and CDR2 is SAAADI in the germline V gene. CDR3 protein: CASRWGRGASGYTF. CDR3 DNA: TGCGCCAGCAGATGGGGGAGGGGAGCTTCTGGCTACACCTTC.

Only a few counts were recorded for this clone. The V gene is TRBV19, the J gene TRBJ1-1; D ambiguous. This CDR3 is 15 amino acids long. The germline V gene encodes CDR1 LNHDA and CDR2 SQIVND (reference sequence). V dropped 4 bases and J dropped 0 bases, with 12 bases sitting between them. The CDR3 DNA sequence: TGTGCCAGTAGTACCTACAGAAGAATGAACACTGAAGCTTTCTTT. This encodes CASSTYRRMNTEAFF.

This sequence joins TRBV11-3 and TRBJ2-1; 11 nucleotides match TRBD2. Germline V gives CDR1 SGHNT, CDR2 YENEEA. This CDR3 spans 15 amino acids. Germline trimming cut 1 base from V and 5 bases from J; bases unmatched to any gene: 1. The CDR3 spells CASSLGGLADNEQFF. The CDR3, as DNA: TGTGCCAGCAGCTTAGGGGGACTAGCGGACAATGAGCAGTTCTTC.

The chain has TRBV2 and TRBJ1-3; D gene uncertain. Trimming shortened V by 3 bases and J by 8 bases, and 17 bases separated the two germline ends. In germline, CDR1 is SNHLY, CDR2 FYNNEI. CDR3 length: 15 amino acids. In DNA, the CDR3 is TGTGCCAGCAGTGACGGCCGTACCCGAACAGACACCATATATTTT. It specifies CASSDGRTRTDTIYF.

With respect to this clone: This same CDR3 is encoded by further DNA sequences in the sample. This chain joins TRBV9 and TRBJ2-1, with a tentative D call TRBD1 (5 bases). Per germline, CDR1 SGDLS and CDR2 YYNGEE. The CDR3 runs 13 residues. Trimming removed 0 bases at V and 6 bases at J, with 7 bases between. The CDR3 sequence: CASSVGQSNEQFF. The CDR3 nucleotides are TGTGCCAGCAGCGTAGGACAGAGCAATGAGCAGTTCTTC.

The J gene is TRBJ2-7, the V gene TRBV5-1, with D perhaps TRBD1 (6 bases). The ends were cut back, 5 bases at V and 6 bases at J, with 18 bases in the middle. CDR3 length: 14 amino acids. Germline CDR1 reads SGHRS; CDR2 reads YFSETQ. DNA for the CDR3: TGCGCCAGCAGTGCAGGACAGACGAGGGGCGAGCAGTACTTC. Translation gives CASSAGQTRGEQYF.

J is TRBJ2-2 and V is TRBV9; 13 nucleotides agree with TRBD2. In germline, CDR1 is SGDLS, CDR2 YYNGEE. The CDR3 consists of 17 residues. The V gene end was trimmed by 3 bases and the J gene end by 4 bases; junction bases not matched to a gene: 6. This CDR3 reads CASSALLAGGATGELFF. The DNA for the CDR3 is TGTGCCAGCAGCGCGCTACTAGCGGGAGGGGCCACCGGGGAGCTGTTTTTT.

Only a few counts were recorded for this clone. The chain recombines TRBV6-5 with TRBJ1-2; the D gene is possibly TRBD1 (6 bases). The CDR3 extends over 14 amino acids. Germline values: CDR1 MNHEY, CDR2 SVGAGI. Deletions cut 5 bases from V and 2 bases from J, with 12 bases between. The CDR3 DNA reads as TGTGCCAGCAGTAAGCACAGGGACAACTATGGCTACACCTTC. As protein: CASSKHRDNYGYTF.

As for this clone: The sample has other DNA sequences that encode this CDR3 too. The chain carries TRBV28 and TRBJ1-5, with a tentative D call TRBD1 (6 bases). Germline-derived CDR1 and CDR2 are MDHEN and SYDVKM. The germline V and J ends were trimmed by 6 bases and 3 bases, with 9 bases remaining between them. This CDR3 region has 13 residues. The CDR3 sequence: CASRQGNNQPQHF. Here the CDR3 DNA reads TGTGCCAGCAGACAGGGAAACAATCAGCCCCAGCATTTT.

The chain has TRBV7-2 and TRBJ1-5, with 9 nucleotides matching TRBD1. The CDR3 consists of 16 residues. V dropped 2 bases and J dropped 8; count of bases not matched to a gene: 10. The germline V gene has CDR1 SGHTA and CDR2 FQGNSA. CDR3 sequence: CASSLWGQGSAEPQHF. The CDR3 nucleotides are TGTGCCAGCAGCTTATGGGGACAGGGTTCCGCCGAGCCCCAGCATTTT.

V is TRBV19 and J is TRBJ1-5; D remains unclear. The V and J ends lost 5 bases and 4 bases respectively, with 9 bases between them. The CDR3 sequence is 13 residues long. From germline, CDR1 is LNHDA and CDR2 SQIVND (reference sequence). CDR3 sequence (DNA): TGTGCCAGTAGTCCCCCTTTAAATCAGCCCCAGCATTTT. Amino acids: CASSPPLNQPQHF.

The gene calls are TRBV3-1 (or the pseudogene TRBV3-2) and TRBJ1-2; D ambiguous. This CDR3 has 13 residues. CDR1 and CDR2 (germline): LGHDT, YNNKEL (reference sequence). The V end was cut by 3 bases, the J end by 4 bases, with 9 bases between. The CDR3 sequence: CASSHKTLYGYTF. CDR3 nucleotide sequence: TGTGCCAGCAGCCACAAGACACTCTATGGCTACACCTTC.

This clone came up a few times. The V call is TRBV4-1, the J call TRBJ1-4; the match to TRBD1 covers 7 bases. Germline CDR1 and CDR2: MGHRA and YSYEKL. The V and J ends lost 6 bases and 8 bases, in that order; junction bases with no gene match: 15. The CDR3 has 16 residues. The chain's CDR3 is CASSRPAGTDSEKLFF. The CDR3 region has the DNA TGCGCCAGCAGTCGTCCCGCCGGGACAGATTCCGAAAAACTGTTTTTT.

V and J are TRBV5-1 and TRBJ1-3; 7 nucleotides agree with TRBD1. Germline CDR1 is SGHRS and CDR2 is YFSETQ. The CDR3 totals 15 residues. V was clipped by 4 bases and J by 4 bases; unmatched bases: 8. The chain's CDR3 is CASSPETGRGNTIYF. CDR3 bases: TGCGCCAGCAGCCCGGAGACAGGGAGAGGAAACACCATATATTTT.

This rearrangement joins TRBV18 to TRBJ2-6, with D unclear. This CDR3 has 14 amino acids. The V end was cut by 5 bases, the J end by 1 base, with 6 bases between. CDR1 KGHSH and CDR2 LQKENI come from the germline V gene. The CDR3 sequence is CASSRGSGANVLTF. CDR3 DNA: TGTGCCAGCTCAAGAGGTTCTGGGGCCAACGTCCTGACTTTC. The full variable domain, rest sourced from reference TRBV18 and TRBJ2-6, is NAGVMQNPRHLVRRRGQEARLRCSPMKGHSHVYWYRQLPEEGLKFMVYLQKENIIDESGMPKERFSAEFPKEGPSILRIQQVVRGDSAAYFCASSRGSGANVLTFGAGSRLTVL.

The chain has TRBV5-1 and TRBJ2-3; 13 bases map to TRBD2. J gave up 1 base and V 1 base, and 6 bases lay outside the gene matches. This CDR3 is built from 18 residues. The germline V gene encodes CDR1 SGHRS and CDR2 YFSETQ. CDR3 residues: CASSLSGTSGVGTDTQYF. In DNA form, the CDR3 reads TGCGCCAGCAGCTTGTCCGGGACTAGCGGGGTCGGCACAGATACGCAGTATTTT.

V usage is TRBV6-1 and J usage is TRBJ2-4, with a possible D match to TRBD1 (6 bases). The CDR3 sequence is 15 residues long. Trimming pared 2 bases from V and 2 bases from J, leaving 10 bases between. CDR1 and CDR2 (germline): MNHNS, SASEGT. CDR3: CASSEWGLTKNIQYF. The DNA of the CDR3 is TGTGCCAGCAGTGAATGGGGGCTAACCAAAAACATTCAGTACTTC.

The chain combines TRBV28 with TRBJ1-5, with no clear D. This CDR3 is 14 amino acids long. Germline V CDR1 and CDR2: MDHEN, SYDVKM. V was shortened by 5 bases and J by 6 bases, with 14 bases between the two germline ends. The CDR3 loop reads CASSGDEGAQPQHF. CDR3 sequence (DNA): TGTGCCAGCAGTGGAGACGAGGGTGCTCAGCCCCAGCATTTT.

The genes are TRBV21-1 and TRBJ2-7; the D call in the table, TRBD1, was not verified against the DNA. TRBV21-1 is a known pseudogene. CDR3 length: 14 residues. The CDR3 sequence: CASSLGRGTYEQYF. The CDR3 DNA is TGTGCCAGCAGCCTAGGCAGGGGGACCTACGAGCAGTACTTC.

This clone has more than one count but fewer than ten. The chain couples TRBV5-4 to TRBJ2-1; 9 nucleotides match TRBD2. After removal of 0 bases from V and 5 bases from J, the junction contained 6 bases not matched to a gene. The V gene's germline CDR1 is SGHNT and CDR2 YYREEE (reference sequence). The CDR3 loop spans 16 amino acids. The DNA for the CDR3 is TGTGCCAGCAGCTTGGCTTCTAGCGGGACCAACAATGAGCAGTTCTTC. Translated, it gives CASSLASSGTNNEQFF.

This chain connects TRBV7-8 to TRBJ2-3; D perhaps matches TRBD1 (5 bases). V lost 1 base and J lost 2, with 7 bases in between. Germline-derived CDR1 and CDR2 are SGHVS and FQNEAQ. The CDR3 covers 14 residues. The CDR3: CASSLGRDTDTQYF. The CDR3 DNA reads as TGTGCCAGCAGCTTAGGCAGGGACACAGATACGCAGTATTTT.